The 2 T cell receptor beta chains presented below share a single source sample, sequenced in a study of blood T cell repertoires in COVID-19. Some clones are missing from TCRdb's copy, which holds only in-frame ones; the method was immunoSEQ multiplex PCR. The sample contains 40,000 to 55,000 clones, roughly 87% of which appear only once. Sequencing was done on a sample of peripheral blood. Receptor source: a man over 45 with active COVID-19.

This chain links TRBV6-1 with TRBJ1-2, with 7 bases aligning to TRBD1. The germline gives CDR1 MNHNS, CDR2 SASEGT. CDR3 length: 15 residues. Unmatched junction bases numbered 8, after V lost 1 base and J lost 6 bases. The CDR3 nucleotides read TGTGCCAGCAGTGAAGACATTTGGGGACAGAATGGCTACACCTTC. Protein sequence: CASSEDIWGQNGYTF.

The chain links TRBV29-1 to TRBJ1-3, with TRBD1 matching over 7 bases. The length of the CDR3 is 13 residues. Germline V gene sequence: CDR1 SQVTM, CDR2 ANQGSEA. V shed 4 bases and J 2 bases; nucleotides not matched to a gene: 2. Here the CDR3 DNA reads TGCAGCGTTGTTAGGGGGCCTGGAAACACCATATATTTT. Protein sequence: CSVVRGPGNTIYF.